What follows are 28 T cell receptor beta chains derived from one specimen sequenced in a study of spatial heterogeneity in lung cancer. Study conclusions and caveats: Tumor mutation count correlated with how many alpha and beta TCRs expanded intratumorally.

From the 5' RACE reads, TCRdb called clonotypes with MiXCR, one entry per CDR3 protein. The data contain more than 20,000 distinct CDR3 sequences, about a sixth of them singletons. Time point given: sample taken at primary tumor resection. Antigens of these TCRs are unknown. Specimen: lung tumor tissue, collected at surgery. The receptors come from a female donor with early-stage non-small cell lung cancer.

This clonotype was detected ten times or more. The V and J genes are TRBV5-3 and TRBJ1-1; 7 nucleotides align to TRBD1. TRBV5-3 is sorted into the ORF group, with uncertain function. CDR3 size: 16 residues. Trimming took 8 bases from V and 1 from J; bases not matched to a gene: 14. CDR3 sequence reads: CASSPRAGTENTEAFF. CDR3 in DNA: TGTGCCAGCAGCCCCAGGGCCGGGACAGAGAACACTGAAGCTTTCTTT.

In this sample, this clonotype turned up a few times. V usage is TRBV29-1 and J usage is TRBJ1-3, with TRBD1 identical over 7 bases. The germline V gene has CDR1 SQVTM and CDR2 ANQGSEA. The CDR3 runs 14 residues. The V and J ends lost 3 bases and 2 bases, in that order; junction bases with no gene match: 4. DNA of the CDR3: TGCAGCGTTGAGGGGGACAGTGCTGGAAACACCATATATTTT. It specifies CSVEGDSAGNTIYF.

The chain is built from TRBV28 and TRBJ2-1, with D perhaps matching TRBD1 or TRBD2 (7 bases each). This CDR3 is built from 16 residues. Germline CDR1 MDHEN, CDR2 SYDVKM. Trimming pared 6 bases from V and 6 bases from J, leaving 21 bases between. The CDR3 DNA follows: TGTGCCAGCAGGACAGGGAGGGAAAGGGTTATCAATGAGCAGTTCTTC. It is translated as CASRTGRERVINEQFF.

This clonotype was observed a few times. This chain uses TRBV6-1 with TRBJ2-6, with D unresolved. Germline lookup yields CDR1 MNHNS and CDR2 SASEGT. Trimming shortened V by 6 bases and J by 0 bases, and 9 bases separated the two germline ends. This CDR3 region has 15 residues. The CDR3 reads CASRPTVSGANVLTF. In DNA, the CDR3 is TGTGCCAGCAGACCCACAGTCTCTGGGGCCAACGTCCTGACTTTC.

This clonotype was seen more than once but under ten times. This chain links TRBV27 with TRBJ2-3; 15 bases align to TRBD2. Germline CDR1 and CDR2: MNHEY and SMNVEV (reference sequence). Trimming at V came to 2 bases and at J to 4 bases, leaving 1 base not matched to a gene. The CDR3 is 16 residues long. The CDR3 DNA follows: TGTGCCAGCAGTTTAAGGACTAGCGGGAGGGCAGATACGCAGTATTTT. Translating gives CASSLRTSGRADTQYF.

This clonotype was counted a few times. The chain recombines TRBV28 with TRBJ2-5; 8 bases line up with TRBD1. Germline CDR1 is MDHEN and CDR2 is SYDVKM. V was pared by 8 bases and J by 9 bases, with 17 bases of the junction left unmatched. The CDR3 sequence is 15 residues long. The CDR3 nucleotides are TGTGCCAGCCTAGGGATGACAGGGGACACATCGGCCCAGTACTTC. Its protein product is CASLGMTGDTSAQYF.

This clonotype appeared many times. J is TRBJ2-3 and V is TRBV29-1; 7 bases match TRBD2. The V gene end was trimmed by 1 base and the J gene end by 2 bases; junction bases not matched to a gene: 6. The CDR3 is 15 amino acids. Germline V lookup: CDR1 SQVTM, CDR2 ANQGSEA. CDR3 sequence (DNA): TGCAGCGTTGAAGTAACCGGGACTAACACAGATACGCAGTATTTT. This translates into CSVEVTGTNTDTQYF.

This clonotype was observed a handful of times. The CDR3 bases are TGTGCCAGCAGCTTAGGGGGGTCGCGGAGCACCTACAATGAGCAGTTCTTC. Residues: CASSLGGSRSTYNEQFF. The chain couples TRBV7-9 to TRBJ2-1; D possibly matches TRBD1 or TRBD2 (5 bases each). Germline V CDR1 and CDR2: SEHNR, FQNEAQ (reference sequence). This CDR3 is built from 17 residues. V was clipped by 1 base and J by 2 bases, with 15 bases between them.

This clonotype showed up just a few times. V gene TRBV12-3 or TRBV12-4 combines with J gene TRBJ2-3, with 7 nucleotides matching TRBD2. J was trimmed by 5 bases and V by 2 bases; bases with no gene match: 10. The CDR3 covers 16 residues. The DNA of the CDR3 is TGTGCCAGCAGTTTACCAGGGAGGGCGGGTGAAGATACGCAGTATTTT. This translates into CASSLPGRAGEDTQYF.

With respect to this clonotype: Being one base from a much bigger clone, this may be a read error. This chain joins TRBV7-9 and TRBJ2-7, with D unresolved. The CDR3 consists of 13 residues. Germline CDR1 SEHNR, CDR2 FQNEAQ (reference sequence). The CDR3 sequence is CANSLHTPYEQYF. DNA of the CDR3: TGTGCCAACAGCTTACACACCCCCTACGAGCAGTACTTC.

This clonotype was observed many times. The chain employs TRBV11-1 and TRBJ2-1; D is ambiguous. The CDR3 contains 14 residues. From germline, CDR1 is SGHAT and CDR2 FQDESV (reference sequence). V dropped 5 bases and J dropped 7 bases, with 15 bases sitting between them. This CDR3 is CASSQSAVRNEQFF. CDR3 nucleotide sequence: TGTGCCAGCAGCCAATCGGCAGTTCGGAATGAGCAGTTCTTC. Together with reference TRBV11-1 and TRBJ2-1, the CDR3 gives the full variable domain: EAEVAQSPRYKITEKSQAVAFWCDPISGHATLYWYRQILGQGPELLVQFQDESVVDDSQLPKDRFSAERLKGVDSTLKIQPAELGDSAMYLCASSQSAVRNEQFFGPGTRLTVL.

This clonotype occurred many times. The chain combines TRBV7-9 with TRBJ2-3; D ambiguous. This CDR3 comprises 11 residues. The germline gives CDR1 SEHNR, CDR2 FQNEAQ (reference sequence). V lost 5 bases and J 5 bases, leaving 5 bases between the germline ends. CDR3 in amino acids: CASSIRDTQYF. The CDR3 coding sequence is TGTGCCAGCAGCATAAGAGATACGCAGTATTTT.

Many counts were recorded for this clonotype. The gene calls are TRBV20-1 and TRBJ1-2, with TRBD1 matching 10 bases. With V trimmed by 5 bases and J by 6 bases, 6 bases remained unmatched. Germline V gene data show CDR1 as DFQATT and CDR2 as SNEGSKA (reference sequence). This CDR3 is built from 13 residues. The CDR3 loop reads CSAGTGVGNGYTF. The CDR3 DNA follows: TGCAGTGCTGGGACAGGGGTGGGAAATGGCTACACCTTC.

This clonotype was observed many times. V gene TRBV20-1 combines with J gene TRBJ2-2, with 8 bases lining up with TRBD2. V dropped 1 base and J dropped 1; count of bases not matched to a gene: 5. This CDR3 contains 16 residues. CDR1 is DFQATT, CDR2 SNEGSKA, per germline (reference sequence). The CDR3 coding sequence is TGCAGTGCTAGAGCGGGGGGGCTCCTGAACACCGGGGAGCTGTTTTTT. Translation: CSARAGGLLNTGELFF.

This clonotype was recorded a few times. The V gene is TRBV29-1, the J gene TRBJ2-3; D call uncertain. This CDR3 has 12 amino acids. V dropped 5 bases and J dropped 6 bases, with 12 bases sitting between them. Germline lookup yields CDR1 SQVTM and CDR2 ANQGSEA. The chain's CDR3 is CSVLVHSDTQYF. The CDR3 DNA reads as TGCAGCGTTCTAGTCCACTCCGATACGCAGTATTTT.

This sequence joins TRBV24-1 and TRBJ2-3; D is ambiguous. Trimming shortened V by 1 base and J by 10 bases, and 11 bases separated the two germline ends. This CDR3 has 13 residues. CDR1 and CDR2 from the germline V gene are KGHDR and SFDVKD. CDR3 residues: CATSDLTEPAQYF. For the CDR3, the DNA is TGTGCCACCAGTGATTTAACGGAGCCTGCGCAGTATTTT.

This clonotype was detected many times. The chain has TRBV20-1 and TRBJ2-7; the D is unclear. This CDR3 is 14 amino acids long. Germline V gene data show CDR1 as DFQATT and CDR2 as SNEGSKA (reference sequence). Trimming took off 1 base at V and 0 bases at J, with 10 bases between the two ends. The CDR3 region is CSARGDTSSYEQYF. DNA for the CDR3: TGCAGTGCTAGAGGCGACACGAGCTCCTACGAGCAGTACTTC.

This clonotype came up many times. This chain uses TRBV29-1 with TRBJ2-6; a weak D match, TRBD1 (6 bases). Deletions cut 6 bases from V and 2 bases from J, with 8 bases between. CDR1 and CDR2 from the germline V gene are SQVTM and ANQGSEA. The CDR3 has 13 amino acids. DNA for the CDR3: TGCAGCGTAGCAGGGGCTGGGGCCAACGTCCTGACTTTC. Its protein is CSVAGAGANVLTF. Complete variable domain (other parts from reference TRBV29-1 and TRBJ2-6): SAVISQKPSRDICQRGTSLTIQCQVDSQVTMMFWYRQQPGQSLTLIATANQGSEATYESGFVIDKFPISRPNLTFSTLTVSNMSPEDSSIYLCSVAGAGANVLTFGAGSRLTVL.

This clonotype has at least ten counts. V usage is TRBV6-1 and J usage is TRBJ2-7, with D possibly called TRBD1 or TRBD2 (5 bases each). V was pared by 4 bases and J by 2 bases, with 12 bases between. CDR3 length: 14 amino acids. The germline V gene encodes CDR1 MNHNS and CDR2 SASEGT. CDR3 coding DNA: TGTGCCAGCAGTGTCCGGGACGGGACCTACGAGCAGTACTTC. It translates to CASSVRDGTYEQYF.

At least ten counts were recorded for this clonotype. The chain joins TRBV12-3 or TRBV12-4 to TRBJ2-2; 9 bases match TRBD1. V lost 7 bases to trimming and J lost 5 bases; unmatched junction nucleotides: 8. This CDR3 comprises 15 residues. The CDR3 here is CASKPGQGFTGELFF. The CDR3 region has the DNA TGTGCCAGCAAACCGGGACAGGGATTTACCGGGGAGCTGTTTTTT.

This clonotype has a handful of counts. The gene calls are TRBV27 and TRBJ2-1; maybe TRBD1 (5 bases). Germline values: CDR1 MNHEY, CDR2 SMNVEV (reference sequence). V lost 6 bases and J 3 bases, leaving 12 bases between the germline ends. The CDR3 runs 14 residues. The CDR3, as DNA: TGTGCCAGCAGACCGACAGTGCTCTACAATGAGCAGTTCTTC. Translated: CASRPTVLYNEQFF.

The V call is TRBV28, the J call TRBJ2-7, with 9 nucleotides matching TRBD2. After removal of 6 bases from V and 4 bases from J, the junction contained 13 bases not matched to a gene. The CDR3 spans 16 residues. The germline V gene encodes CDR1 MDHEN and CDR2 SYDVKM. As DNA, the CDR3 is TGTGCCAGCAGGCCCTTTAGCGGGAGTATCGGTTACGAGCAGTACTTC. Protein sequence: CASRPFSGSIGYEQYF.

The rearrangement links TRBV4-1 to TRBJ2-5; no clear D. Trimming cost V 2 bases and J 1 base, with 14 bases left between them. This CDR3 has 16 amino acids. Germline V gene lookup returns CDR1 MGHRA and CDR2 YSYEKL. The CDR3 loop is CASSQRSPSSQETQYF. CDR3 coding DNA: TGCGCCAGCAGCCAAAGGTCTCCTTCTAGCCAAGAGACCCAGTACTTC.

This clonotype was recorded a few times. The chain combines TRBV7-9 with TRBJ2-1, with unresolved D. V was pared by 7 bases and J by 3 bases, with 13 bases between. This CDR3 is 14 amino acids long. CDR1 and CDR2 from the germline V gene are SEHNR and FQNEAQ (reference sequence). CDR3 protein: CASTPVAFYNEQFF. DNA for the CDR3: TGTGCCAGCACCCCAGTTGCGTTCTACAATGAGCAGTTCTTC. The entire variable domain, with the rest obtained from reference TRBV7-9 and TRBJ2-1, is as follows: DTGVSQNPRHKITKRGQNVTFRCDPISEHNRLYWYRQTLGQGPEFLTYFQNEAQLEKSRLLSDRFSAERPKGSFSTLEIQRTEQGDSAMYLCASTPVAFYNEQFFGPGTRLTVL.

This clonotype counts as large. CDR3 nucleotide sequence: TGTGCCAGCTCCTTCGGGGGACCGAAATACGAGCAGTACTTC. It encodes CASSFGGPKYEQYF. The rearrangement uses TRBV28 and TRBJ2-7, with a tentative D call TRBD2 (6 bases). V was clipped by 8 bases and J by 4 bases, with 18 bases between them. The V gene's germline CDR1 is MDHEN and CDR2 SYDVKM. The CDR3 is made up of 14 amino acids.

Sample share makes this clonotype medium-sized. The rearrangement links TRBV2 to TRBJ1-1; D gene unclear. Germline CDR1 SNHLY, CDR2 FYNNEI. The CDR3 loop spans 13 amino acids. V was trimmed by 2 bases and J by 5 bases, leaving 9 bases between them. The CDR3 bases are TGTGCCAGCAGTGAAAATTGGGGAACTGAAGCTTTCTTT. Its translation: CASSENWGTEAFF.

CDR3 DNA: TGTGCCAGTAGTATAGACCCGGGGGGTAGCACAGATACGCAGTATTTT. Residues: CASSIDPGGSTDTQYF. The chain uses TRBV19 and TRBJ2-3; 7 bases line up with TRBD2. This CDR3 region has 16 residues. Looked up from germline, CDR1 is LNHDA and CDR2 is SQIVND (reference sequence). V lost 0 bases and J lost 0; bases outside the gene matches: 3. The whole variable domain, remainder taken from reference TRBV19 and TRBJ2-3, is DGGITQSPKYLFRKEGQNVTLSCEQNLNHDAMYWYRQDPGQGLRLIYYSQIVNDFQKGDIAEGYSVSREKKESFPLTVTSAQKNPTAFYLCASSIDPGGSTDTQYFGPGTRLTVL.

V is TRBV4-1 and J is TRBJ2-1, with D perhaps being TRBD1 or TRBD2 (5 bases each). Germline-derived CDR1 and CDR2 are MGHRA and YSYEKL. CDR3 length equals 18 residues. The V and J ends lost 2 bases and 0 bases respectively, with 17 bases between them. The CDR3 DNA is TGCGCCAGCAGCCAAACTGGCCGGGGCGCAAGCTCCTACAATGAGCAGTTCTTC. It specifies CASSQTGRGASSYNEQFF.